This paragraph covers one T cell receptor (beta chain) sequence. Clinical history reported by participants formed the basis on which cohorts were assigned. The germline CDR1 and CDR2 sequences are MNHEY and SVGEGT. The CDR3 length is 16 residues. After removal of 2 bases from V and 4 bases from J, the junction contained 6 bases not matched to a gene. Per the original data handling: Using reference gene primer amplification, nucleated cell counts were estimated. The method was immunoSEQ multiplex PCR; TCRdb's version includes in-frame clones alone and lacks a portion of them. V and J calls and clone size come straight from that table; D and trimming were deduced from the DNA. The data contain roughly 300,000 clones, about 88% of them seen just once; the ten biggest clones take up more than 1%. The data originate from a study of blood T cell repertoires in COVID-19. Background on the study: The United States, Italy and Spain supplied acute and convalescent COVID-19 samples.

The rearrangement joins TRBV6-2 or TRBV6-3 to TRBJ1-5; 9 bases fit TRBD1. The sequence was collected from a woman under 40 who had recovered from COVID-19. Sequencing was carried out using PBMCs or T cells enriched from blood (not recorded which). In DNA form, the CDR3 reads TGTGCCAGCAGTTACATTCAACAGGGGGCAAATCAGCCCCAGCATTTT. Translation: CASSYIQQGANQPQHF.